This entry lists 11 T cell receptor beta chains sequenced from one sample in a study of cytomegalovirus exposure and HLA in healthy donors. Primers for the PCR totalled 60 Vbeta and 13 Jbeta. TCRdb keeps only in-frame clones here, not all; method: immunoSEQ multiplex PCR. This table holds 110,000 to 150,000 clones, about 80% found once. The sample taken for sequencing was PBMCs. The receptors were gathered from a woman younger than 45 in good health and CMV-seronegative.

The chain joins TRBV19 to TRBJ2-1; D might be TRBD2 (6 bases). Deletions cut 9 bases from V and 2 bases from J, with 14 bases between. The CDR3 has 14 amino acids. Germline CDR1 and CDR2: LNHDA and SQIVND (reference sequence). CDR3 sequence reads: CASTIGGTYNEQFF. The CDR3 coding sequence is TGTGCCAGCACAATTGGAGGGACCTACAATGAGCAGTTCTTC.

V usage is TRBV7-9 and J usage is TRBJ1-4; 8 bases align to TRBD1. J gave up 7 bases and V 5 bases, and 9 bases lay outside the gene matches. Germline CDR1 reads SEHNR; CDR2 reads FQNEAQ (reference sequence). The CDR3 sequence is 15 residues long. Written as DNA, the CDR3 is TGTGCCAGCAGCCAAATGACAGGGGAGGGTGAAAAACTGTTTTTT. Translation: CASSQMTGEGEKLFF.

The chain has TRBV6-5 and TRBJ2-1; 12 bases match TRBD2. Germline trimming cut 11 bases from V and 6 bases from J; bases unmatched to any gene: 8. This CDR3 region has 14 residues. CDR1 and CDR2 (germline): MNHEY, SVGAGI. Here the CDR3 DNA reads TGTGCCGCTAGCGGGGGGGGGACCCTCAATGAGCAGTTCTTC. This gives the protein CAASGGGTLNEQFF.

With regard to this clone: This CDR3 is also generated by other DNA sequences in the sample. V gene TRBV6-5 combines with J gene TRBJ1-1; 7 bases fit TRBD1. Trimming removed 3 bases from V and 4 bases from J; junction bases left unmatched: 5. CDR3 length: 14 residues. Germline V gene lookup returns CDR1 MNHEY and CDR2 SVGAGI. CDR3 sequence (DNA): TGTGCCAGCAGTTATCGACAGGGCGGCACTGAAGCTTTCTTT. This gives the protein CASSYRQGGTEAFF.

The V call is TRBV5-4, the J call TRBJ2-1; D possibly corresponds to TRBD2 (6 bases). Between the trimmed V and J ends, which lost 4 bases and 5 bases, there was a span of 10 bases. Per germline, CDR1 SGHNT and CDR2 YYREEE (reference sequence). The CDR3 consists of 13 residues. Here the CDR3 DNA reads TGTGCCAGCAGCCCGGGGACTCACAATGAGCAGTTCTTC. Its protein is CASSPGTHNEQFF.

This clone was counted between two and nine times. The rearrangement joins TRBV6-1 to TRBJ1-6, with TRBD1 identical over 8 bases. The junction had 1 base not matched to a gene; V was cut back by 4 bases and J by 5 bases. The CDR3 contains 14 residues. In germline, CDR1 is MNHNS, CDR2 SASEGT. DNA of the CDR3: TGTGCCAGCAGTGTGACAGGGGATAATTCACCCCTCCACTTT. Protein product: CASSVTGDNSPLHF.

This chain links TRBV10-3 with TRBJ2-1, with 15 bases fitting TRBD2. This CDR3 spans 16 amino acids. Trimming took 2 bases from V and 9 from J; bases not matched to a gene: 5. Germline CDR1 reads ENHRY; CDR2 reads SYGVKD. This CDR3 reads CAISEGTSGGRGEQFF. In DNA form, the CDR3 reads TGTGCCATCAGTGAGGGGACTAGCGGGGGGCGAGGTGAGCAGTTCTTC.

The rearrangement uses TRBV6-5 and TRBJ1-5; tentative D call: TRBD1 (6 bases). The CDR3 is made up of 15 amino acids. The germline V and J ends were trimmed by 5 bases and 1 base, with 12 bases remaining between them. Germline lookup yields CDR1 MNHEY and CDR2 SVGAGI. The CDR3 reads CASSPHRVSNQPQHF. The CDR3 DNA follows: TGTGCCAGCAGTCCCCACAGGGTGAGCAATCAGCCCCAGCATTTT.

The CDR3, as DNA: TGTGCCAGCAGCTTGGAGGCGCGGGGCCGCGAGACCCAGTACTTC. It yields the protein CASSLEARGRETQYF. The V and J genes are TRBV5-6 and TRBJ2-5, with D possibly TRBD2 on 6 matching bases. With 0 bases removed from V and 5 bases from J, the gap between germline ends came to 14 bases. Germline V gives CDR1 SGHDT, CDR2 YYEEEE. The CDR3 spans 15 residues.

This chain joins TRBV27 and TRBJ1-5, with 8 bases fitting TRBD1. V shed 5 bases, J shed 7 bases, and the junction held 10 bases outside the gene matches. CDR1 MNHEY and CDR2 SMNVEV come from the germline V gene (reference sequence). The CDR3 length is 15 residues. CDR3 DNA: TGTGCCAGCAGTCCAATAGGACAGGGTGGGCAGCCCCAGCATTTT. Amino acids: CASSPIGQGGQPQHF.

The CDR3 bases are TGCGCCAGCAGCTATCCCGGCAATGAGCAGTTCTTC. Protein sequence: CASSYPGNEQFF. The chain has TRBV5-1 and TRBJ2-1; no reliable D call. V gave up 3 bases and J gave up 6 bases, with 7 bases separating them. The length of the CDR3 is 12 residues. CDR1 SGHRS and CDR2 YFSETQ come from the germline V gene. The entire variable domain, with the rest obtained from reference TRBV5-1 and TRBJ2-1, is as follows: KAGVTQTPRYLIKTRGQQVTLSCSPISGHRSVSWYQQTPGQGLQFLFEYFSETQRNKGNFPGRFSGRQFSNSRSEMNVSTLELGDSALYLCASSYPGNEQFFGPGTRLTVL.